A single TCR beta chain is shown here with its context. The antigen remains undetermined. This sample stems from a study of cytomegalovirus exposure and HLA in healthy donors. Study-level background: The same platform as the roughly 630 first-cohort repertoires was used for the 120 validation repertoires, a later analysis reported. Study-wide findings and caveats: Listed as cytomegalovirus-associated were 150 or so TCR beta chains. Most TCRs appeared rarely, but some public TCRs recurred in many donors. In vitro work confirmed that three CMV-associated chains recognize CMV antigens.

Germline V CDR1 and CDR2: MDHEN, SYDVKM. The CDR3 extends over 14 amino acids. V was cut by 8 bases and J by 2 bases, with 12 bases left in between. TCRdb's copy holds only in-frame clones and misses some; the assay was immunoSEQ multiplex PCR. The profile covers about 76,000 clones, with about 93% appearing a single time and roughly 0.6% taken by the ten largest. The sequence came from a woman in her late teens or twenties in good health and CMV-seronegative. This chain links TRBV28 with TRBJ2-2, with D perhaps matching TRBD1 (6 bases). Sequenced: PBMCs. This CDR3 reads CASWHRVNTGELFF. The CDR3 DNA follows: TGTGCCAGCTGGCACAGGGTAAACACCGGGGAGCTGTTTTTT. Variable domain in full (rest from reference TRBV28 and TRBJ2-2): DVKVTQSSRYLVKRTGEKVFLECVQDMDHENMFWYRQDPGLGLRLIYFSYDVKMKEKGDIPEGYSVSREKKERFSLILESASTNQTSMYLCASWHRVNTGELFFGEGSRLTVL.